Listed below are T cell receptor beta chains from one sample, sequenced in a study of CD8 T cells in ankylosing spondylitis. Via MiXCR, TCRdb re-called the 5' RACE reads, giving one row per CDR3 protein. The sample contains 350,000 or so distinct CDR3 sequences, 11% of which appear only once. Sequenced material: blood, either unsorted or a sorted T cell fraction (not recorded which). All receptors come from a female donor with ankylosing spondylitis or in good health (not recorded which). Both conserved end residues are part of each CDR3. A D gene is named only where the DNA matches it firmly. Clone size reads once, few, many, or a class if the clone is expanded.

d_call clone_size j_call v_call cdr3_nt cdr3_aa
- many TRBJ2-3 TRBV4-1 TGCGCCAGCAGCCAAGATTCATTAACCCGAGATACGCAGTATTTT CASSQDSLTRDTQYF
- many TRBJ2-2 TRBV20-1 TGCAGTGCTAGAGATTCATGGAGGGGGACGAACGGGGAGCTGTTTTTT CSARDSWRGTNGELFF
TRBD1 many TRBJ2-1 TRBV5-1 TGCGCCAGCAGCTCTGACAGGGGGTATGACAATGAGCAGTTCTTC CASSSDRGYDNEQFF
- few TRBJ2-1 TRBV20-1 TGCAGTGCTAGAGATCCCCGGGAGCAGTTCTTC CSARDPREQFF
TRBD2 many TRBJ2-7 TRBV20-1 TGCAGTGCTAGACGCCAAGCGGGACCTTCCTACGAGCAGTACTTC CSARRQAGPSYEQYF
- few TRBJ1-5 TRBV2 TGTGCCAGTACAGGCCCGGGGGCAGGACAGCCCCAGCATTTT CASTGPGAGQPQHF
- many TRBJ1-1 TRBV20-1 TGCAGTGCTAGGGGAGTGGAGGGGCTGGACACTGAAGCTTTCTTT CSARGVEGLDTEAFF
TRBD1 many TRBJ2-5 TRBV18 TGTGCCAGCTCCCTTGGGACAGGGGTAGAGACCCAGTACTTC CASSLGTGVETQYF
- many TRBJ1-6 TRBV12-3/TRBV12-4 TGTGCCAGCAGCCGCCAACGTTCACCCCTCCACTTT CASSRQRSPLHF
- many TRBJ2-3 TRBV7-2 TGTGCCAGCAGCTTAGACGGCGGGGCTAGCACAGATACGCAGTATTTT CASSLDGGASTDTQYF
- few TRBJ2-5 TRBV5-1 TGCGCCAGCAGCTTGGGTGTCCAGCAAGAGACCCAGTACTTC CASSLGVQQETQYF